The 10 T cell receptor beta chains below come from one sample, sequenced in a study of shared clonotypes between healthy human individuals. Produced via immunoSEQ multiplex PCR; TCRdb's table is partial and in-frame only. The sample records roughly 500,000 clones, 90% to 96% being singletons. The material sequenced was naive CD4+ T cells sorted from blood. Subset noted: CD45RA+ positively selected. All receptors derive from a woman in her twenties or thirties in good health.

This chain connects TRBV19 to TRBJ2-5, with 11 bases that match TRBD2. CDR3 length: 16 residues. V trimming: 6 bases; J trimming: 4 bases; junction bases outside the gene matches: 10. Germline assignment: CDR1 LNHDA and CDR2 SQIVND (reference sequence). The CDR3 protein is CASSGRSSGRGETQYF. The CDR3 coding sequence is TGTGCCAGTAGCGGACGCAGTAGCGGGAGGGGAGAGACCCAGTACTTC.

The chain recombines TRBV28 with TRBJ2-7; TRBD1 aligns across 9 bases. V was clipped by 4 bases and J by 7 bases; unmatched bases: 17. The CDR3 is made up of 17 amino acids. Germline V lookup: CDR1 MDHEN, CDR2 SYDVKM. CDR3 region: CASSYRLRDRASREQYF. The CDR3 DNA is TGTGCCAGCAGTTACCGACTCCGGGACAGGGCCTCTCGTGAGCAGTACTTC.

This chain joins TRBV27 and TRBJ2-7; no clear D gene. V was shortened by 6 bases and J by 8 bases, with 20 bases between the two germline ends. CDR1 MNHEY and CDR2 SMNVEV come from the germline V gene (reference sequence). The CDR3 loop spans 14 amino acids. The CDR3, as DNA: TGTGCCAGCAGCCGAGATTATACGGCAGCTAAGCAGTACTTC. Amino acids: CASSRDYTAAKQYF.

This rearrangement joins TRBV27 to TRBJ2-1; 8 bases map to TRBD2. Germline CDR1 is MNHEY and CDR2 is SMNVEV (reference sequence). Trimming cost V 5 bases and J 2 bases; bases outside gene matches: 5. CDR3 length equals 15 residues. This CDR3 is CASSPGLAAYNEQFF. The CDR3 DNA sequence: TGTGCCAGCAGTCCTGGACTAGCTGCCTACAATGAGCAGTTCTTC.

The chain recombines TRBV11-2 with TRBJ2-7; TRBD2 is a possible D gene (6 bases). The CDR3 sequence is 16 residues long. Trimming left V 5 bases short and J 4 bases short, with 21 bases between. Germline V gene data show CDR1 as SGHAT and CDR2 as FQNNGV. The CDR3 here is CASSPSGLAQTYEQYF. DNA for the CDR3: TGTGCCAGCAGCCCCTCGGGACTGGCCCAAACTTACGAGCAGTACTTC.

This clone was counted between two and nine times. Mismatch with germline at one junction end may stem from a read error. The chain uses TRBV7-9 and TRBJ1-2, with D perhaps TRBD1 (5 bases). The length of the CDR3 is 11 residues. Looked up from germline, CDR1 is SEHNR and CDR2 is FQNEAQ (reference sequence). CDR3 nucleotides: TGTGCCAGCAGCGGACAATGGGGCGTAATCTTC. Its protein is CASSGQWGVIF.

This rearrangement joins TRBV29-1 to TRBJ1-1; D remains ambiguous. The CDR3 is made up of 14 amino acids. Germline values: CDR1 SQVTM, CDR2 ANQGSEA. V lost 2 bases and J 0 bases, leaving 10 bases between the germline ends. The CDR3 DNA is TGCAGCGTTGAAAGGCGACTAATGAACACTGAAGCTTTCTTT. It specifies CSVERRLMNTEAFF.

In this sample, this clone turned up once. J is TRBJ2-5 and V is TRBV10-3; D possibly corresponds to TRBD2 (5 bases). Per the germline V gene, CDR1 is ENHRY and CDR2 is SYGVKD. The length of the CDR3 is 10 residues. Trimming cost V 11 bases and J 11 bases, with 15 bases left between them. CDR3 in DNA: TGTGCCGCCGGGGATCCCAGTCAGTACTTC. Translation: CAAGDPSQYF.

The V gene is TRBV5-4, the J gene TRBJ2-1; D may correspond to TRBD1 or TRBD2 (5 bases each). With 4 bases removed from V and 0 bases from J, the gap between germline ends came to 26 bases. This CDR3 has 20 residues. The germline V gene encodes CDR1 SGHNT and CDR2 YYREEE (reference sequence). The CDR3 here is CASSQGGGLLRVLSYNEQFF. The CDR3 DNA sequence: TGTGCCAGCAGCCAGGGCGGCGGCCTATTGCGGGTCCTCTCCTACAATGAGCAGTTCTTC.

V is TRBV28 and J is TRBJ2-3, with 10 bases identical to TRBD1. This CDR3 has 15 amino acids. Germline CDR1 and CDR2: MDHEN and SYDVKM. The trim removed 4 bases at V and 6 bases at J, leaving 7 bases unmatched. CDR3 in amino acids: CASSSPGQGLDTQYF. DNA for the CDR3: TGTGCCAGCAGTTCCCCGGGACAGGGGTTGGATACGCAGTATTTT. The full variable domain, completed using reference TRBV28 and TRBJ2-3, is DVKVTQSSRYLVKRTGEKVFLECVQDMDHENMFWYRQDPGLGLRLIYFSYDVKMKEKGDIPEGYSVSREKKERFSLILESASTNQTSMYLCASSSPGQGLDTQYFGPGTRLTVL.